What follows are 9 T cell receptor beta chains derived from one specimen sequenced in a study of beta chain features in type 1 diabetes. Reverse transcribing all isolated RNA meant expressed TCRB transcripts were sequenced. Measured with immunoSEQ multiplex PCR; TCRdb has only the in-frame clones, and not every one. The sample has under 300,000 clones, 25% to 35% seen once. The sequencing input was central memory CD4+ T cells from blood. The source of these receptors is a young man in good health.

The chain has TRBV29-1 and TRBJ1-1, with D perhaps matching TRBD1 (5 bases). Germline CDR1 reads SQVTM; CDR2 reads ANQGSEA. V dropped 7 bases and J dropped 6 bases, with 18 bases sitting between them. This CDR3 is built from 13 residues. CDR3 residues: CSAERGTNAEAFF. The CDR3 DNA reads as TGCAGCGCCGAAAGGGGTACTAACGCTGAAGCTTTCTTT.

V is TRBV30 and J is TRBJ1-2, with 7 bases matching TRBD1. CDR3 length: 13 amino acids. Trimming cost V 5 bases and J 4 bases; bases outside gene matches: 7. CDR1 is GTSNPN, CDR2 SVGIG, per germline (reference sequence). The DNA for the CDR3 is TGTGCCTGGCGATTCAGGGGGGCCTATGGCTACACCTTC. This gives the protein CAWRFRGAYGYTF.

This clone has more than one count but fewer than ten. This chain uses TRBV4-3 with TRBJ2-7; D is unclear. The CDR3 contains 13 residues. Trimming shortened V by 0 bases and J by 2 bases, and 5 bases separated the two germline ends. The germline gives CDR1 LGHNA, CDR2 YSLEER. The CDR3 protein is CASSQDTAYEQYF. In DNA, the CDR3 is TGCGCCAGCAGCCAAGATACCGCCTACGAGCAGTACTTC.

The V and J genes are TRBV7-2 and TRBJ1-1, with a weak D call TRBD1 (6 bases). The CDR3 extends over 15 amino acids. Per germline, CDR1 SGHTA and CDR2 FQGNSA. The V end was cut by 0 bases, the J end by 2 bases, with 10 bases between. CDR3 in DNA: TGTGCCAGCAGCTTAGCCGCAGGGGTTAACACTGAAGCTTTCTTT. Translation: CASSLAAGVNTEAFF.

This clone showed up many times. The CDR3 sequence: CASSVRGGDEQFF. CDR3 in DNA: TGTGCCAGCAGCGTGAGAGGCGGGGACGAGCAGTTCTTC. The rearrangement joins TRBV7-2 to TRBJ2-1; D possibly corresponds to TRBD2 (6 bases). The length of the CDR3 is 13 residues. Trimming took off 5 bases at V and 10 bases at J, with 15 bases between the two ends. In germline, CDR1 is SGHTA, CDR2 FQGNSA.

The gene calls are TRBV4-3 and TRBJ2-3; D gene ambiguous. Per the germline V gene, CDR1 is LGHNA and CDR2 is YSLEER. The CDR3 is made up of 14 amino acids. V dropped 0 bases and J dropped 4 bases, with 8 bases sitting between them. The CDR3 sequence is CASSQDLSPDTQYF. CDR3 DNA: TGCGCCAGCAGCCAAGATCTTTCCCCAGATACGCAGTATTTT.

The chain has TRBV5-1 and TRBJ2-2; 9 positions agree with TRBD2. The CDR3 extends over 14 amino acids. Germline assignment: CDR1 SGHRS and CDR2 YFSETQ. Unmatched junction bases numbered 4, after V lost 5 bases and J lost 5 bases. The CDR3 sequence is CASSETSGTGELFF. In DNA, the CDR3 is TGCGCCAGCAGTGAAACTAGCGGGACCGGGGAGCTGTTTTTT.

The table lists this clone with a few counts. A read error is likely here: a far larger clone is one base away. The J gene is TRBJ1-5, the V gene TRBV30; the D is unclear. The CDR3 extends over 13 amino acids. The germline CDR1 and CDR2 sequences are GTSNPN and SVGIG (reference sequence). Trimming left V 2 bases short and J 4 bases short, with 9 bases between. CDR3 nucleotides: TGTGCCTGGAGTCAACATGGTAATCAGCCCCAGCATTTT. Residues: CAWSQHGNQPQHF.

The chain has TRBV30 and TRBJ2-5; 8 positions match TRBD2. Per the germline V gene, CDR1 is GTSNPN and CDR2 is SVGIG (reference sequence). V shed 4 bases and J 4 bases; nucleotides not matched to a gene: 5. The CDR3 runs to 13 residues. CDR3 sequence (DNA): TGTGCCTGGACTGGAGCGGGGGTAGAGACCCAGTACTTC. Its translation: CAWTGAGVETQYF.